Presented here are 27 T cell receptor beta chains from one specimen sequenced in a study of blood T cell repertoires in COVID-19. Generated by immunoSEQ multiplex PCR, the TCRdb table keeps only in-frame clones and is missing some. The sample contains about 240,000 clones, 70% to 85% of which appear only once. The sample was peripheral blood. Source of these receptors: a woman of 80 years or more with acute or convalescent COVID-19.

This clone was detected only once. J is TRBJ1-2 and V is TRBV3-1 (or the pseudogene TRBV3-2); 9 bases are shared with TRBD1. The germline CDR1 and CDR2 sequences are LGHDT and YNNKEL (reference sequence). The CDR3 spans 14 residues. After removal of 4 bases from V and 5 bases from J, the junction contained 5 bases not matched to a gene. The CDR3 here is CASSPQGARYGYTF. The CDR3 nucleotides read TGTGCCAGCAGCCCACAGGGGGCGCGGTATGGCTACACCTTC.

This chain links TRBV2 with TRBJ2-1, with 10 bases matching TRBD2. The CDR3 consists of 15 residues. Germline CDR1 SNHLY, CDR2 FYNNEI. The V segment lost 6 bases and the J segment 6 bases; nucleotides outside the gene matches: 8. CDR3 loop: CASSAGTSERNEQFF. The DNA for the CDR3 is TGTGCCAGCAGCGCCGGGACTAGCGAACGCAATGAGCAGTTCTTC.

The gene calls are TRBV5-4 and TRBJ1-2, with 7 bases lining up with TRBD1. Germline-derived CDR1 and CDR2 are SGHNT and YYREEE (reference sequence). V trimming: 2 bases; J trimming: 7 bases; junction bases outside the gene matches: 5. There are 13 residues in the CDR3. CDR3 in amino acids: CASSFDRDRGYTF. The CDR3 DNA sequence: TGTGCCAGCAGCTTCGACAGGGACCGTGGCTACACCTTC.

The table lists this clone with a few counts. The CDR3 coding sequence is TGTGCCAGCAGCCCACAGGGAAATCAGCCCCAGCATTTT. This encodes CASSPQGNQPQHF. This chain uses TRBV5-5 with TRBJ1-5; possibly TRBD1 for D (6 bases). This CDR3 has 13 amino acids. Trimming pared 4 bases from V and 4 bases from J, leaving 9 bases between. Germline CDR1 SGHKS, CDR2 YYEKEE (reference sequence). Full variable domain (rest looked up from reference TRBV5-5 and TRBJ1-5): DAGVTQSPTHLIKTRGQQVTLRCSPISGHKSVSWYQQVLGQGPQFIFQYYEKEERGRGNFPDRFSARQFPNYSSELNVNALLLGDSALYLCASSPQGNQPQHFGDGTRLSIL.

The chain employs TRBV9 and TRBJ2-3, with D perhaps matching TRBD2 (5 bases). This CDR3 region has 15 residues. Trimming stripped 4 bases from V and 0 bases from J, with 12 bases between. Per germline, CDR1 SGDLS and CDR2 YYNGEE. The CDR3 DNA is TGTGCCAGCAGCCCAGACGGGGATAGCACAGATACGCAGTATTTT. Protein sequence: CASSPDGDSTDTQYF.

The chain is built from TRBV24-1 and TRBJ2-7; 10 nucleotides line up with TRBD1. V trimming: 1 base; J trimming: 3 bases; junction bases outside the gene matches: 5. The CDR3 sequence is 16 residues long. Germline CDR1 KGHDR, CDR2 SFDVKD. The CDR3 coding sequence is TGTGCCACCAGTGATTTCGGGGGGACAGGGGACTACGAGCAGTACTTC. Its translation: CATSDFGGTGDYEQYF.

The chain links TRBV28 to TRBJ2-2; TRBD2 agrees at 8 bases. Germline assignment: CDR1 MDHEN and CDR2 SYDVKM. V dropped 7 bases and J dropped 1; count of bases not matched to a gene: 8. The CDR3 extends over 16 amino acids. The CDR3 loop reads CASIPGGGWNTGELFF. CDR3 nucleotide sequence: TGTGCCAGCATCCCCGGGGGGGGATGGAACACCGGGGAGCTGTTTTTT.

The rearrangement joins TRBV7-6 to TRBJ2-3, with 7 nucleotides matching TRBD2. V was clipped by 1 base and J by 10 bases; unmatched bases: 2. The CDR3 spans 12 residues. Germline V lookup: CDR1 SGHVS, CDR2 FNYEAQ. CDR3 residues: CASSLGGGAQYF. In DNA form, the CDR3 reads TGTGCCAGCAGCTTAGGTGGGGGGGCGCAGTATTTT.

The V call is TRBV6-1, the J call TRBJ1-5; D is perhaps TRBD1 (5 bases). Trimming removed 2 bases from V and 2 bases from J, with 13 bases in between. This CDR3 has 16 residues. Per germline, CDR1 MNHNS and CDR2 SASEGT. This CDR3 reads CASSELQARGNQPQHF. The CDR3 coding sequence is TGTGCCAGCAGTGAACTACAGGCTAGAGGCAATCAGCCCCAGCATTTT.

V usage is TRBV4-1 and J usage is TRBJ2-1, with 7 bases fitting TRBD2. CDR3 size: 16 residues. V shed 5 bases and J 8 bases; nucleotides not matched to a gene: 15. Germline CDR1 and CDR2: MGHRA and YSYEKL. The CDR3 here is CASSDYPGAGGDEQFF. CDR3 sequence (DNA): TGCGCCAGCAGCGATTATCCCGGGGCTGGGGGGGATGAGCAGTTCTTC.

The chain joins TRBV27 to TRBJ2-7; D perhaps matches TRBD1 (5 bases). The germline V and J ends were trimmed by 3 bases and 2 bases, with 8 bases remaining between them. From germline, CDR1 is MNHEY and CDR2 SMNVEV (reference sequence). The CDR3 extends over 13 amino acids. The CDR3 DNA is TGTGCCAGCAGTTTTCTAGGGGCCTACGAGCAGTACTTC. Its translation is CASSFLGAYEQYF.

The chain uses TRBV2 and TRBJ1-4, with 8 bases that match TRBD1. Germline V gene lookup returns CDR1 SNHLY and CDR2 FYNNEI. Trimming cost V 11 bases and J 7 bases; bases outside gene matches: 12. This CDR3 comprises 14 residues. CDR3 loop: CASSGAGGIEKLFF. The CDR3 region has the DNA TGTGCCTCCTCTGGGGCAGGGGGCATTGAAAAACTGTTTTTT.

The chain recombines TRBV4-2 with TRBJ1-2; D perhaps matches TRBD1 (5 bases). The length of the CDR3 is 14 residues. CDR1 and CDR2 from the germline V gene are LGHNA and YNFKEQ. Trimming removed 3 bases at V and 2 bases at J, with 10 bases between. The CDR3 region has the DNA TGTGCCAGCAGCCATCCGACAGCAAACTATGGCTACACCTTC. This encodes CASSHPTANYGYTF.

The V call is TRBV21-1, the J call TRBJ2-3; TRBD2, the table's D call, was not compared with the DNA. TRBV21-1 is an annotated pseudogene. The CDR3 length is 18 residues. The CDR3 loop reads CASSERLGLAGVGDTQYF. The CDR3 DNA reads as TGTGCCAGCAGCGAGAGACTTGGACTAGCGGGGGTGGGTGATACGCAGTATTTT.

This chain joins TRBV11-3 and TRBJ2-3; D might be TRBD2 (7 bases). The germline V gene encodes CDR1 SGHNT and CDR2 YENEEA. The CDR3 has 16 residues. With 5 bases removed from V and 5 bases from J, the gap between germline ends came to 20 bases. Here the CDR3 reads CASSQTFAGAGDTQYF. The CDR3 DNA sequence: TGTGCCAGCAGCCAAACGTTTGCGGGGGCCGGAGATACGCAGTATTTT.

This clone was seen more than once but under ten times. The chain couples TRBV28 to TRBJ1-2, with a weak D call TRBD1 (5 bases). The CDR3 covers 17 residues. CDR1 and CDR2 from the germline V gene are MDHEN and SYDVKM. V gave up 5 bases and J gave up 2 bases, with 21 bases separating them. In nucleotides, the CDR3 is TGTGCCAGCAGTCTCCAGGGATACGGAGGGGCCAACTATGGCTACACCTTC. Its protein is CASSLQGYGGANYGYTF.

The rearrangement links TRBV28 to TRBJ1-4; D uncertain. V lost 6 bases to trimming and J lost 3 bases, with 17 bases between them. Per germline, CDR1 MDHEN and CDR2 SYDVKM. The CDR3 loop spans 16 amino acids. The CDR3 nucleotides read TGTGCCAGCAGCCAACCTCGGGGTGGCGCTAATGAAAAACTGTTTTTT. Translation: CASSQPRGGANEKLFF.

The V gene is TRBV28, the J gene TRBJ1-5; possible D gene TRBD1, 6 bases. The germline gives CDR1 MDHEN, CDR2 SYDVKM. The CDR3 runs to 12 residues. Between the trimmed V and J ends, which lost 7 bases and 7 bases, there was a span of 11 bases. The chain's CDR3 is CASKLQGQPQHF. DNA of the CDR3: TGTGCCAGCAAACTACAGGGCCAGCCCCAGCATTTT.

The chain employs TRBV24-1 and TRBJ2-1; D call uncertain. Germline V CDR1 and CDR2: KGHDR, SFDVKD. V gave up 3 bases and J gave up 11 bases, with 13 bases separating them. This CDR3 spans 13 amino acids. CDR3 sequence reads: CATSDPNSEKQFF. The CDR3 DNA reads TGTGCCACCAGTGATCCAAACTCGGAGAAGCAGTTCTTC.

The table lists this clone with a few counts. The chain couples TRBV5-8 to TRBJ2-7; D remains unclear. V was clipped by 0 bases and J by 0 bases, with 13 bases between them. Germline assignment: CDR1 SGHTS and CDR2 YDEGEE. CDR3 length: 16 amino acids. CDR3 coding DNA: TGTGCCAGCAGCTTGGGTTACTGGCAGGCCTCCTACGAGCAGTACTTC. Its translation is CASSLGYWQASYEQYF.

The chain combines TRBV28 with TRBJ2-3; D may be TRBD1 (6 bases). This CDR3 comprises 16 residues. V was trimmed by 5 bases and J by 0 bases, leaving 15 bases between them. Germline V CDR1 and CDR2: MDHEN, SYDVKM. The CDR3 DNA sequence: TGTGCCAGCAGTCCCTCGACAGGCCCTAGCACAGATACGCAGTATTTT. As protein: CASSPSTGPSTDTQYF.

This chain links TRBV6-6 with TRBJ2-1; 8 nucleotides match TRBD1. Germline V CDR1 and CDR2: MNHNY, SVGAGI (reference sequence). Unmatched junction bases numbered 11, after V lost 5 bases and J lost 5 bases. This CDR3 has 16 amino acids. CDR3 bases: TGTGCCAGCAGTCTCCGCCGACAGGGGAAGGACAATGAGCAGTTCTTC. It codes for CASSLRRQGKDNEQFF.

V is TRBV5-1 and J is TRBJ2-1; 10 bases align to TRBD2. This CDR3 has 18 amino acids. CDR1 SGHRS and CDR2 YFSETQ come from the germline V gene. Trimming removed 3 bases from V and 0 bases from J; junction bases left unmatched: 9. CDR3 bases: TGCGCCAGCAGCTCCCCGAATTTAGCGGGGGGCTCCTACAATGAGCAGTTCTTC. Amino acids: CASSSPNLAGGSYNEQFF.

Comments on this clone: This same CDR3 is encoded by further DNA sequences in the sample. This sequence joins TRBV2 and TRBJ2-3, with D unclear. CDR1 SNHLY and CDR2 FYNNEI come from the germline V gene. The CDR3 runs to 13 residues. V was clipped by 3 bases and J by 1 base, with 5 bases between them. The CDR3 reads CASSDEGTDTQYF. The CDR3 DNA reads TGTGCCAGCAGTGATGAGGGCACAGATACGCAGTATTTT.

Written as DNA, the CDR3 is TGTGCCAGCTCACCGGGTCCCCCGCAGGGGCGGAAAGATACGCAGTATTTT. Translation gives CASSPGPPQGRKDTQYF. V gene TRBV18 combines with J gene TRBJ2-3; a possible D gene is TRBD1 (6 bases). Germline loops: CDR1 KGHSH, CDR2 LQKENI. Trimming took 3 bases from V and 5 from J, leaving 21 bases between them. CDR3 size: 17 residues.

The rearrangement links TRBV25-1 to TRBJ2-1; 15 bases agree with TRBD2. Germline lookup yields CDR1 MGHDK and CDR2 SYGVNS. The CDR3 extends over 18 amino acids. V was clipped by 9 bases and J by 0 bases; unmatched bases: 9. In nucleotides, the CDR3 is TGTGCCAGTTCTGGGACTAGCGGGGGGAAGCGCTCCTACAATGAGCAGTTCTTC. It is translated as CASSGTSGGKRSYNEQFF.

The chain uses TRBV7-2 and TRBJ2-2; 8 nucleotides agree with TRBD1. The length of the CDR3 is 16 residues. Per the germline V gene, CDR1 is SGHTA and CDR2 is FQGNSA. The V and J ends lost 5 bases and 5 bases, in that order; junction bases with no gene match: 10. CDR3 bases: TGTGCCAGCAGCCACGAGACAGGGGCTCTTACCGGGGAGCTGTTTTTT. This codes for CASSHETGALTGELFF.